This T cell receptor (beta chain) is drawn from a study of regulatory T cells in long-lasting Graves disease. V was clipped by 5 bases and J by 3 bases; unmatched bases: 3. There are 13 residues in the CDR3. Germline V gives CDR1 MDHEN, CDR2 SYDVKM. The time point: persistent/refractory GD, antithyroid drugs over 5 years with positive TRAb. Isolated PBMC RNA provided the starting material for the TCR library. For TCR beta, libraries came from iRepertoire HTBI primers and Arm-PCR of CDR3 regions. TCRdb ran MiXCR on the multiplex PCR reads and lists one entry per CDR3 protein. This sample yields about 460,000 distinct CDR3 sequences, of which about 20% are seen a single time; under 15% belongs to the top ten. This clonotype was recorded at least ten times.

The starting material was peripheral blood mononuclear cells (PBMCs), obtained when the disease was refractory, from a patient treated with antithyroid drugs. The TCR sequence derives from a female donor with Graves disease. This chain links TRBV28 with TRBJ1-1; 7 nucleotides agree with TRBD1. The CDR3, as DNA: TGTGCCAGCAGTGTAGGGGGCCACACTGAAGCTTTCTTT. It encodes CASSVGGHTEAFF.